These T cell receptor beta chains were read from a single sample in a study of memory CD8 T cells in hepatitis C reinfection. TCRdb keeps only in-frame clones here, not all; method: immunoSEQ multiplex PCR. The profile shows around 45,000 clones, 89% of them singletons. Sequencing used naive CD8+ T cells sorted from blood. The source is a young man with hepatitis C virus infection. The CDR3 runs from the conserved cysteine through the conserved F or W. Fields, in order: J gene, V gene, clone size, D gene, CDR3 protein, CDR3 DNA. D genes are given only for firm matches. For some rows the clone size is stated as once, few or many, or as a class when expanded; others skip it.

J: TRBJ1-1; V: TRBV7-3; size: -; D: -; CDR3: CASSLAHRTGGPTEAFF; DNA: TGTGCCAGCAGCTTAGCGCACAGGACGGGTGGACCCACTGAAGCTTTCTTT
J: TRBJ1-2; V: TRBV7-9; size: -; D: TRBD1; CDR3: CASSDGQGAGYTF; DNA: TGTGCCAGCAGCGACGGACAGGGGGCTGGCTACACCTTC
J: TRBJ2-2; V: TRBV6-5; size: -; D: TRBD1; CDR3: CASSYRDRATGELFF; DNA: TGTGCCAGCAGTTACCGGGACAGGGCCACCGGGGAGCTGTTTTTT
J: TRBJ1-1; V: TRBV2; size: -; D: TRBD1; CDR3: CASTRQGGTEAFF; DNA: TGTGCCAGCACGAGACAGGGTGGCACTGAAGCTTTCTTT
J: TRBJ1-3; V: TRBV19; size: -; D: -; CDR3: CASSIPFGIPGNTIYF; DNA: TGTGCCAGTAGTATCCCTTTCGGGATCCCTGGAAACACCATATATTTT
J: TRBJ1-6; V: TRBV7-9; size: few; D: -; CDR3: CASSSKSYNSPLHF; DNA: TGTGCCAGCAGTTCTAAGTCCTATAATTCACCCCTCCACTTT
J: TRBJ2-1; V: TRBV7-8; size: -; D: TRBD1; CDR3: CASSLEGAVTYNEQFF; DNA: TGTGCCAGCAGCTTAGAGGGGGCAGTGACCTACAATGAGCAGTTCTTC
J: TRBJ2-1; V: TRBV27; size: -; D: -; CDR3: CASSSGTSYNEQFF; DNA: TGTGCCAGCAGTTCCGGGACTTCTTACAATGAGCAGTTCTTC
J: TRBJ1-2; V: TRBV7-9; size: -; D: -; CDR3: CASSGTGKTYGYTF; DNA: TGTGCCAGCAGCGGTACAGGGAAAACCTATGGCTACACCTTC
J: TRBJ2-7; V: TRBV28; size: once; D: TRBD2; CDR3: CASSLGASGTYEQYF; DNA: TGTGCCAGCAGCCTAGGGGCTAGCGGGACCTACGAGCAGTACTTC
J: TRBJ1-1; V: TRBV4-1; size: -; D: -; CDR3: CASSQGADEAFF; DNA: TGCGCCAGCAGCCAAGGGGCAGATGAAGCTTTCTTT
J: TRBJ2-2; V: TRBV27; size: -; D: -; CDR3: CASTHTTNTGELFF; DNA: TGTGCCAGCACCCACACCACGAACACCGGGGAGCTGTTTTTT
J: TRBJ2-1; V: TRBV9; size: -; D: TRBD1; CDR3: CASSVATRDRRQFF; DNA: TGTGCCAGCAGCGTAGCTACCCGGGACAGAAGGCAGTTCTTC
J: TRBJ1-3; V: TRBV7-8; size: once; D: -; CDR3: CASSSDGAGNTIYF; DNA: TGTGCCAGCAGTTCCGACGGAGCTGGAAACACCATATATTTT
J: TRBJ1-5; V: TRBV6-1; size: -; D: TRBD1; CDR3: CASSEGQGASNQPQHF; DNA: TGTGCCAGCAGTGAAGGACAGGGGGCGAGCAATCAGCCCCAGCATTTT
J: TRBJ2-7; V: TRBV4-1; size: few; D: TRBD1; CDR3: CASSQDRGTGSYEQYF; DNA: TGCGCCAGCAGCCAAGATAGGGGGACAGGGAGCTACGAGCAGTACTTC
J: TRBJ1-1; V: TRBV2; size: few; D: -; CDR3: CASTVNTEAFF; DNA: TGTGCCAGCACGGTGAACACTGAAGCTTTCTTT